Below, 13 T cell receptor beta chains from the same sample are listed, as sequenced in a study of beta chain features in type 1 diabetes. The whole isolated RNA underwent reverse transcription, so sequencing captured expressed TCRB transcripts. Produced via immunoSEQ multiplex PCR; TCRdb's table is partial and in-frame only. The sample holds about 320,000 clones, 14% seen once. Material: central memory CD4+ T cells from blood. These receptors were collected from a man younger than 45 in good health.

The chain uses TRBV5-1 and TRBJ1-5; TRBD1 is a possible D gene (6 bases). This CDR3 comprises 16 residues. V shed 0 bases and J shed 4 bases, with 14 bases lying between them. CDR1 and CDR2 from the germline V gene are SGHRS and YFSETQ. CDR3 region: CASSLGIMGANQPQHF. CDR3 coding DNA: TGCGCCAGCAGCTTGGGGATCATGGGGGCAAATCAGCCCCAGCATTTT. The whole variable domain, remainder taken from reference TRBV5-1 and TRBJ1-5, is KAGVTQTPRYLIKTRGQQVTLSCSPISGHRSVSWYQQTPGQGLQFLFEYFSETQRNKGNFPGRFSGRQFSNSRSEMNVSTLELGDSALYLCASSLGIMGANQPQHFGDGTRLSIL.

In this sample, this clone turned up a few times. The chain carries TRBV2 and TRBJ1-2; D is undetermined. The ends were cut back, 3 bases at V and 1 base at J, with 3 bases in the middle. Per germline, CDR1 SNHLY and CDR2 FYNNEI. The CDR3 is 12 amino acids. DNA of the CDR3: TGTGCCAGCAGTGAGGGTAACTATGGCTACACCTTC. Protein product: CASSEGNYGYTF.

This clone appeared a few times. The chain has TRBV7-8 and TRBJ1-2; tentatively, D is TRBD1 (5 bases). Germline values: CDR1 SGHVS, CDR2 FQNEAQ. The ends were cut back, 1 base at V and 2 bases at J, with 8 bases in the middle. CDR3 length: 14 residues. The DNA of the CDR3 is TGTGCCAGCAGCTTAGACAGGACCAACTATGGCTACACCTTC. Protein sequence: CASSLDRTNYGYTF.

The rearrangement links TRBV7-9 to TRBJ1-2; maybe TRBD1 (6 bases). CDR1 is SEHNR, CDR2 FQNEAQ, per germline (reference sequence). The CDR3 runs to 14 residues. Trimming pared 2 bases from V and 5 bases from J, leaving 12 bases between. The CDR3 nucleotides read TGTGCCAGCAGCTTACAACAGGGAGGGTATGGCTACACCTTC. Protein: CASSLQQGGYGYTF.

This clone has only a few counts. The chain uses TRBV6-1 and TRBJ1-2; tentative D call: TRBD1 (6 bases). Trimming removed 5 bases from V and 6 bases from J, with 13 bases in between. This CDR3 contains 13 residues. Germline loops: CDR1 MNHNS, CDR2 SASEGT. CDR3 nucleotides: TGTGCCAGCAGTTCTGCAGGGGATGATGGCTACACCTTC. The encoded protein is CASSSAGDDGYTF.

The chain is built from TRBV6-5 and TRBJ2-3; maybe TRBD2 (6 bases). The CDR3 is 15 residues long. Germline assignment: CDR1 MNHEY and CDR2 SVGAGI. Trimming shortened V by 2 bases and J by 2 bases, and 11 bases separated the two germline ends. CDR3 amino acids: CASSYGSGHTDTQYF. The DNA of the CDR3 is TGTGCCAGCAGTTACGGTAGCGGCCACACAGATACGCAGTATTTT.

This clone turned up a few times. The V and J genes are TRBV2 and TRBJ2-7, with unresolved D. V was pared by 2 bases and J by 9 bases, with 20 bases between. The CDR3 covers 15 residues. Germline CDR1 SNHLY, CDR2 FYNNEI. The CDR3 sequence is CASSEFSTESAVQYV. The CDR3 coding sequence is TGTGCCAGCAGTGAATTCAGTACGGAGTCTGCGGTGCAGTACGTC.

The V call is TRBV5-1, the J call TRBJ2-2, with D uncertain. Germline V CDR1 and CDR2: SGHRS, YFSETQ. Trimming took 9 bases from V and 1 from J, leaving 13 bases between them. CDR3 size: 14 residues. The CDR3, as DNA: TGCGCCACCTCCAAGGACGGGAACACCGGGGAGCTGTTTTTT. Translating gives CATSKDGNTGELFF.

V is TRBV2 and J is TRBJ2-5; 7 bases fit TRBD1. Germline values: CDR1 SNHLY, CDR2 FYNNEI. After removal of 2 bases from V and 6 bases from J, the junction contained 6 bases not matched to a gene. The CDR3 has 14 residues. The CDR3 loop reads CASSENNRGQTQYF. The CDR3, as DNA: TGTGCCAGCAGTGAAAATAACAGGGGCCAGACCCAGTACTTC.

A word on this clone: One base away lies a much larger clone, so this may be a sequencing read error. The rearrangement links TRBV23-1 to TRBJ2-5; no reliable D call. TRBV23-1 is treated as an ORF (open reading frame) with a function not yet certain. Trimming cost V 6 bases and J 4 bases, with 6 bases left between them. The CDR3 has 11 amino acids. The CDR3 nucleotides read TGCGCCAGCAGCCAAGGAGAGACCCAGTACTTC. This sequence encodes CASSQGETQYF.

This clone showed up just once. The chain employs TRBV4-2 and TRBJ1-1, with no clear D. The V end lost 5 bases, the J end lost 0 bases, and 10 bases lay between the germline ends. Germline loops: CDR1 LGHNA, CDR2 YNFKEQ. This CDR3 spans 14 amino acids. The CDR3 coding sequence is TGTGCCAGCAGCTTGGGTCAGATGAACACTGAAGCTTTCTTT. It is translated as CASSLGQMNTEAFF.

The chain joins TRBV18 to TRBJ2-7; D remains unclear. Deletions cut 5 bases from V and 0 bases from J, with 8 bases between. CDR1 is KGHSH and CDR2 is LQKENI in the germline V gene. This CDR3 has 13 amino acids. CDR3 residues: CASSGWGSYEQYF. CDR3 in DNA: TGTGCCAGCTCAGGGTGGGGCTCCTACGAGCAGTACTTC.

The chain carries TRBV13 and TRBJ1-5, with 7 positions matching TRBD1. Germline CDR1 PRHDT, CDR2 FYEKMQ (reference sequence). The CDR3 loop spans 13 amino acids. The trim removed 6 bases at V and 6 bases at J, leaving 5 bases unmatched. CDR3 sequence reads: CASSFDRAQPQHF. The DNA of the CDR3 is TGTGCCAGCAGTTTCGACAGGGCTCAGCCCCAGCATTTT.